This T cell receptor beta chain was profiled in a study of shared clonotypes between healthy human individuals. This clone was detected only a few times. The assay was immunoSEQ multiplex PCR, and TCRdb's table has in-frame clones only and misses some. Here the sample spans 550,000 to 800,000 clones, roughly 70% being singletons. CDR3 length: 14 amino acids. V was trimmed by 1 base and J by 3 bases, leaving 10 bases between them. CDR1 and CDR2 from the germline V gene are SGHTA and FQGNSA. The gene calls are TRBV7-2 and TRBJ2-7; D unresolved. The TCR sequence derives from a woman in her twenties or thirties in good health. The sequencing sample was made of memory CD4+ T cells sorted from blood. Subset reported: CD45RA-negative fraction. The CDR3 is CASSLGSQNYEQYF. CDR3 nucleotide sequence: TGTGCCAGCAGCTTAGGATCCCAAAACTACGAGCAGTACTTC.